Listed here are 28 T cell receptor beta chains from one sample, sequenced in a study of cytomegalovirus exposure and HLA in healthy donors. Use of 60 Vbeta and 13 Jbeta primers characterized the PCR. Sequencing was performed with immunoSEQ multiplex PCR; in TCRdb, only in-frame clones are kept and a portion is missing. The sample holds more than 95,000 clones, nearly 80% seen once. Material for sequencing was PBMCs. These receptors originate from a man aged 60-69 years in good health and CMV-seropositive.

The V and J genes are TRBV5-1 and TRBJ1-2; D is possibly TRBD1 (5 bases). Germline CDR1 reads SGHRS; CDR2 reads YFSETQ. The CDR3 consists of 15 residues. V lost 2 bases and J 0 bases, leaving 11 bases between the germline ends. The CDR3 region is CASSFGGMANYGYTF. The DNA of the CDR3 is TGCGCCAGCAGCTTCGGGGGGATGGCTAACTATGGCTACACCTTC.

V is TRBV7-6 and J is TRBJ2-2, with D unclear. There are 15 residues in the CDR3. V lost 2 bases and J lost 1, with 8 bases in between. CDR1 is SGHVS and CDR2 is FNYEAQ in the germline V gene. CDR3 nucleotides: TGTGCCAGCAGCTTATTAGATCGGAACACCGGGGAGCTGTTTTTT. Protein product: CASSLLDRNTGELFF.

This sequence joins TRBV7-2 and TRBJ1-6; D is perhaps TRBD1 (5 bases). The CDR3 totals 15 residues. From germline, CDR1 is SGHTA and CDR2 FQGNSA. The V end was cut by 5 bases, the J end by 0 bases, with 8 bases between. CDR3 sequence: CASSQGNSYNSPLHF. The CDR3 bases are TGTGCCAGCAGCCAGGGCAACTCCTATAATTCACCCCTCCACTTT.

This clone was picked up a small number of times. This chain connects TRBV6-4 to TRBJ2-1; perhaps TRBD2 as D (6 bases). CDR1 MRHNA and CDR2 SNTAGT come from the germline V gene. V shed 6 bases and J shed 6 bases, with 15 bases lying between them. The CDR3 consists of 14 residues. CDR3 in amino acids: CASSLRLGGNEQFF. CDR3 coding DNA: TGTGCCAGCAGCCTCCGCCTGGGGGGCAATGAGCAGTTCTTC.

The chain has TRBV7-9 and TRBJ1-6, with TRBD1 matching 7 bases. This CDR3 comprises 15 residues. V gave up 5 bases and J gave up 10 bases; unmatched junction bases: 11. Germline CDR1 reads SEHNR; CDR2 reads FQNEAQ (reference sequence). The DNA for the CDR3 is TGTGCCAGCAGCCCTCAGGGGGGAGAGGGGTCACCCCTCCACTTT. Amino acids: CASSPQGGEGSPLHF.

The chain employs TRBV19 and TRBJ2-7, with D possibly TRBD2 on 5 matching bases. CDR3 length: 16 amino acids. Germline CDR1 reads LNHDA; CDR2 reads SQIVND (reference sequence). V lost 3 bases to trimming and J lost 1 base, with 16 bases between them. DNA of the CDR3: TGTGCCAGTAGTATTGAGGGCGGCGGCAGTTCCTACGAGCAGTACTTC. Translation: CASSIEGGGSSYEQYF.

The chain carries TRBV7-3 and TRBJ2-5; perhaps TRBD1 as D (5 bases). Near its end, the DNA agrees better with TRBJ2-7, so the J call may be wrong. The CDR3 covers 14 residues. Germline CDR1 reads SGHTA; CDR2 reads FQGTGA. CDR3: CASSPAGPSYEQYF. The CDR3 bases are TGTGCCAGCAGTCCCGCAGGGCCCTCCTACGAGCAGTACTTC.

There are a few counts of this clone. The chain is built from TRBV11-2 and TRBJ1-1, with 9 bases aligning to TRBD1. Germline V gene data show CDR1 as SGHAT and CDR2 as FQNNGV. The CDR3 sequence is 16 residues long. Germline trimming cut 1 base from V and 1 base from J; bases unmatched to any gene: 4. CDR3 sequence reads: CASSLGTGVRNTEAFF. Here the CDR3 DNA reads TGTGCCAGCAGCTTAGGGACAGGGGTCCGGAACACTGAAGCTTTCTTT.

V and J are TRBV7-2 and TRBJ2-7; 8 positions agree with TRBD2. The CDR3 length is 15 residues. CDR1 is SGHTA, CDR2 FQGNSA, per germline. With 4 bases clipped from V and 0 bases from J, the junction kept 5 bases outside the gene matches. DNA for the CDR3: TGTGCCAGCAGCTCTACTAGCGGCCGCTCCTACGAGCAGTACTTC. Protein product: CASSSTSGRSYEQYF.

This rearrangement joins TRBV19 to TRBJ1-3, with D perhaps matching TRBD1 (5 bases). The CDR3 has 13 residues. Looked up from germline, CDR1 is LNHDA and CDR2 is SQIVND (reference sequence). Trimming stripped 2 bases from V and 4 bases from J, with 6 bases between. CDR3 sequence reads: CASSIRTGNTIYF. In DNA form, the CDR3 reads TGTGCCAGTAGTATAAGGACAGGAAACACCATATATTTT.

This chain uses TRBV7-6 with TRBJ1-5, with D tentatively TRBD1 (6 bases). V lost 4 bases to trimming and J lost 1 base, with 14 bases between them. CDR3 length: 16 residues. CDR1 is SGHVS, CDR2 FNYEAQ, per germline. CDR3: CASSSRGGESNQPQHF. Written as DNA, the CDR3 is TGTGCCAGCAGCTCCCGAGGGGGGGAAAGCAATCAGCCCCAGCATTTT.

This chain links TRBV5-6 with TRBJ2-7, with D maybe TRBD2 (5 bases). V was pared by 6 bases and J by 2 bases, with 18 bases between. Germline V gene lookup returns CDR1 SGHDT and CDR2 YYEEEE. The CDR3 has 15 amino acids. DNA for the CDR3: TGTGCCAGCACCCTCAGTCCGGGGAGAACCTACGAGCAGTACTTC. Translating it yields CASTLSPGRTYEQYF.

J is TRBJ1-6 and V is TRBV6-5; TRBD1 matches 8 bases. Losses at the gene ends were 2 bases for V and 7 bases for J; bases not matched to a gene: 7. Looked up from germline, CDR1 is MNHEY and CDR2 is SVGAGI. This CDR3 has 16 residues. This CDR3 is CASSYPPGTGNSPLHF. CDR3 coding DNA: TGTGCCAGCAGTTACCCCCCCGGGACAGGAAATTCACCCCTCCACTTT.

This clone was counted once. The chain links TRBV4-2 to TRBJ2-2; 13 bases agree with TRBD2. V gave up 1 base and J gave up 0 bases; unmatched junction bases: 8. CDR1 is LGHNA, CDR2 YNFKEQ, per germline. CDR3 size: 20 residues. In DNA form, the CDR3 reads TGTGCCAGCAGCCAAGGACGCCCGACTAGCGGGGGGACGAACACCGGGGAGCTGTTTTTT. Encoded protein: CASSQGRPTSGGTNTGELFF.

This clone was recorded only once. The chain employs TRBV27 and TRBJ2-2, with 9 bases identical to TRBD2. Trimming cost V 5 bases and J 5 bases; bases outside gene matches: 15. CDR1 and CDR2 (germline): MNHEY, SMNVEV (reference sequence). This CDR3 has 18 amino acids. Here the CDR3 reads CASSRQRLAGTLTGELFF. CDR3 DNA sequence: TGTGCCAGCAGTCGACAGCGGCTAGCGGGGACTCTAACCGGGGAGCTGTTTTTT.

CDR3 sequence (DNA): TGTGCCAGCAGCCCCTCAACAGGGGGCGCGGAAAAACTGTTTTTT. Encoded protein: CASSPSTGGAEKLFF. The V gene is TRBV9, the J gene TRBJ1-4; 9 positions match TRBD1. The CDR3 is 15 amino acids. Per the germline V gene, CDR1 is SGDLS and CDR2 is YYNGEE. V shed 4 bases, J shed 8 bases, and the junction held 9 bases outside the gene matches. Full variable domain (rest looked up from reference TRBV9 and TRBJ1-4): DSGVTQTPKHLITATGQRVTLRCSPRSGDLSVYWYQQSLDQGLQFLIQYYNGEERAKGNILERFSAQQFPDLHSELNLSSLELGDSALYFCASSPSTGGAEKLFFGSGTQLSVL.

The J gene is TRBJ2-1, the V gene TRBV19; perhaps TRBD1 as D (6 bases). From germline, CDR1 is LNHDA and CDR2 SQIVND (reference sequence). The V end lost 9 bases, the J end lost 4 bases, and 16 bases lay between the germline ends. The CDR3 has 14 amino acids. CDR3 in DNA: TGTGCCAGCGATCAGGGGTATGATTACAATGAGCAGTTCTTC. This gives the protein CASDQGYDYNEQFF.

The chain couples TRBV7-6 to TRBJ2-1, with D possibly TRBD1 on 5 matching bases. The CDR3 totals 16 residues. Germline assignment: CDR1 SGHVS and CDR2 FNYEAQ. V lost 5 bases to trimming and J lost 0 bases, with 14 bases between them. CDR3 nucleotides: TGTGCCAGCAGCCGTACACAGGTTAGCTCCTACAATGAGCAGTTCTTC. Translated, it gives CASSRTQVSSYNEQFF.

This clone was recorded once. This same CDR3 is encoded by further DNA sequences in the sample. V gene TRBV21-1 combines with J gene TRBJ2-7; the table's TRBD1 call for D was not verified on the DNA. TRBV21-1 counts as a pseudogene. The CDR3 covers 16 residues. CDR3 sequence: CASSKAQPRSSYEQYF. CDR3 DNA: TGTGCCAGCAGCAAAGCGCAACCCAGGTCTTCCTACGAGCAGTACTTC.

V is TRBV7-2 and J is TRBJ1-5; D is unresolved. CDR1 is SGHTA, CDR2 FQGNSA, per germline. The V end lost 5 bases, the J end lost 3 bases, and 5 bases lay between the germline ends. There are 12 residues in the CDR3. The CDR3: CASSGLNQPQHF. CDR3 bases: TGTGCCAGCAGCGGACTCAATCAGCCCCAGCATTTT.

CDR3 nucleotides: TGCGCCAGCAGCTTGACGGAGGCTCTGGGCTACACCTTC. The encoded protein is CASSLTEALGYTF. The V call is TRBV5-1, the J call TRBJ1-2; the D is unclear. This CDR3 is 13 amino acids long. Germline V lookup: CDR1 SGHRS, CDR2 YFSETQ. Trimming pared 1 base from V and 8 bases from J, leaving 12 bases between.

The chain uses TRBV4-2 and TRBJ2-7; D is possibly TRBD1 (5 bases). The CDR3 runs to 12 residues. From germline, CDR1 is LGHNA and CDR2 YNFKEQ. V dropped 4 bases and J dropped 5 bases, with 9 bases sitting between them. The CDR3 protein is CASSPPGNEQYF. DNA of the CDR3: TGTGCCAGCAGCCCTCCAGGGAACGAGCAGTACTTC.

This chain links TRBV7-9 with TRBJ1-2; 8 bases align to TRBD1. Germline trimming cut 4 bases from V and 0 bases from J; bases unmatched to any gene: 10. This CDR3 spans 17 amino acids. Germline V gives CDR1 SEHNR, CDR2 FQNEAQ (reference sequence). Written as DNA, the CDR3 is TGTGCCAGCAGCTCAAACAGGGGGATGCAGGCTAACTATGGCTACACCTTC. Its translation: CASSSNRGMQANYGYTF.

The table lists this clone with a few counts. This rearrangement joins TRBV7-2 to TRBJ1-1, with 7 bases identical to TRBD1. Losses at the gene ends were 4 bases for V and 0 bases for J; bases not matched to a gene: 17. The germline V gene encodes CDR1 SGHTA and CDR2 FQGNSA. This CDR3 is 19 amino acids long. As DNA, the CDR3 is TGTGCCAGCAGCTCGGGGGCGACAGGGAGGCGTATTCTGAACACTGAAGCTTTCTTT. It specifies CASSSGATGRRILNTEAFF.

This sequence joins TRBV5-5 and TRBJ1-2; 12 bases agree with TRBD1. With 2 bases clipped from V and 6 bases from J, the junction kept 11 bases outside the gene matches. Germline V lookup: CDR1 SGHKS, CDR2 YYEKEE (reference sequence). This CDR3 has 17 residues. This chain's CDR3 is CASSFRDRGRGDDGYTF. CDR3 in DNA: TGTGCCAGCAGCTTCCGGGACAGGGGGCGAGGAGACGATGGCTACACCTTC.

Of note for this clone: A read error may produce the germline difference seen at one junction end. The chain has TRBV7-9 and TRBJ2-7, with 9 positions matching TRBD1. The CDR3 contains 16 residues. Germline V gives CDR1 SEHNR, CDR2 FQNEAQ (reference sequence). DNA for the CDR3: TGTTCCAGCAGCACCCGATCCGGGACAGGGTGGTACGAGCAGTACTTC. Translation gives CSSSTRSGTGWYEQYF.

The chain recombines TRBV10-2 with TRBJ2-1, with TRBD2 matching over 11 bases. The J segment lost 7 bases and the V segment lost 5 bases, leaving 10 bases of the junction unmatched. Germline V gene sequence: CDR1 WSHSY, CDR2 SAAADI. CDR3 length equals 16 residues. CDR3 protein: CASSPASGGPGNEQFF. CDR3 bases: TGCGCCAGCAGTCCGGCTAGCGGGGGGCCGGGAAATGAGCAGTTCTTC.

This sequence joins TRBV5-4 and TRBJ1-1, with 7 bases matching TRBD1. CDR3 length: 14 residues. V lost 4 bases and J lost 1; bases outside the gene matches: 4. Germline CDR1 and CDR2: SGHNT and YYREEE (reference sequence). The CDR3 loop is CASSKGQSNTEAFF. The CDR3 nucleotides read TGTGCCAGCAGCAAGGGACAGTCGAACACTGAAGCTTTCTTT.